The 31 T cell receptor beta chains reported below all come from one sample, sequenced in a study of identical twins. TCRdb re-analysed the 5' RACE reads in MiXCR, keeping a single row per CDR3 protein. The sample carries about 200,000 distinct CDR3 sequences, more than 9% recorded once. Sequencing was performed on memory T cells sorted from blood. Receptors were obtained from a man aged 50 or older in good health.

This clonotype was detected a few times. The genes are TRBV6-2 or TRBV6-3 and TRBJ1-2; no reliable D call. Germline values: CDR1 MNHEY, CDR2 SVGEGT. With 6 bases removed from V and 0 bases from J, the gap between germline ends came to 23 bases. This CDR3 is built from 18 residues. The CDR3 loop is CASRRNPGPLEANYGYTF. CDR3 nucleotide sequence: TGTGCCAGCAGAAGAAACCCGGGCCCTCTGGAAGCTAACTATGGCTACACCTTC.

This chain links TRBV7-2 with TRBJ2-3; 11 positions match TRBD2. Germline CDR1 is SGHTA and CDR2 is FQGNSA. The CDR3 is 16 residues long. The V gene end was trimmed by 5 bases and the J gene end by 6 bases; junction bases not matched to a gene: 10. CDR3 sequence: CASSRGLAALRDTQYF. DNA for the CDR3: TGTGCCAGCAGCAGGGGACTAGCGGCCCTAAGGGATACGCAGTATTTT. The variable domain in full, with the rest retrieved from reference TRBV7-2 and TRBJ2-3, is GAGVSQSPSNKVTEKGKDVELRCDPISGHTALYWYRQSLGQGLEFLIYFQGNSAPDKSGLPSDRFSAERTGGSVSTLTIQRTQQEDSAVYLCASSRGLAALRDTQYFGPGTRLTVL.

In this sample, this clonotype turned up many times. CDR3 amino acids: CASSLVAYEQYF. As DNA, the CDR3 is TGCGCCAGCAGCTTGGTTGCCTACGAGCAGTACTTC. The chain links TRBV5-1 to TRBJ2-7; D gene uncertain. V was clipped by 0 bases and J by 2 bases, with 3 bases between them. CDR1 and CDR2 (germline): SGHRS, YFSETQ. This CDR3 spans 12 amino acids.

The genes are TRBV3-1 and TRBJ2-3; a possible D gene is TRBD1 (6 bases). The CDR3 runs 15 residues. V was cut by 0 bases and J by 6 bases, with 13 bases left in between. CDR1 LGHDT and CDR2 YNNKEL come from the germline V gene (reference sequence). The CDR3 loop is CASSQEWGLVDTQYF. The CDR3 DNA is TGTGCCAGCAGCCAAGAGTGGGGGCTGGTGGATACGCAGTATTTT.

The table lists this clonotype with many counts. V usage is TRBV6-1 and J usage is TRBJ2-1, with D uncertain. Germline V gene data show CDR1 as MNHNS and CDR2 as SASEGT. The CDR3 runs to 15 residues. Trimming stripped 7 bases from V and 0 bases from J, with 13 bases between. CDR3 protein: CASTHGRSSYNEQFF. CDR3 DNA: TGTGCCAGCACACATGGCAGGAGCTCCTACAATGAGCAGTTCTTC.

In its sample, this clonotype was seen many times. Written as DNA, the CDR3 is TGTGCCAGCAGCTTCCACAATGAGCAGTTCTTC. It codes for CASSFHNEQFF. The chain uses TRBV12-3 or TRBV12-4 and TRBJ2-1; D not resolved. The V and J ends lost 6 bases and 5 bases respectively, with 5 bases between them. The CDR3 spans 11 residues.

This clonotype was counted between two and nine times. This sequence joins TRBV5-1 and TRBJ2-1; TRBD1 aligns across 7 bases. The CDR3 consists of 14 residues. The germline gives CDR1 SGHRS, CDR2 YFSETQ. V lost 4 bases to trimming and J lost 7 bases; unmatched junction nucleotides: 8. The CDR3, as DNA: TGCGCCAGCAGCGGGACAGAGTCCGGAAATGAGCAGTTCTTC. Its protein product is CASSGTESGNEQFF. Drawing the rest from reference TRBV5-1 and TRBJ2-1, the complete variable domain is KAGVTQTPRYLIKTRGQQVTLSCSPISGHRSVSWYQQTPGQGLQFLFEYFSETQRNKGNFPGRFSGRQFSNSRSEMNVSTLELGDSALYLCASSGTESGNEQFFGPGTRLTVL.

This clonotype showed up just a few times. J is TRBJ1-6 and V is TRBV5-1; D is uncertain. Trimming shortened V by 3 bases and J by 1 base, and 11 bases separated the two germline ends. CDR3 length: 16 amino acids. CDR1 is SGHRS, CDR2 YFSETQ, per germline. Here the CDR3 DNA reads TGCGCCAGCAGCTCGTATGATCGGTCCTATAATTCACCCCTCCACTTT. It translates to CASSSYDRSYNSPLHF.

This clonotype has just a few counts. The rearrangement links TRBV24-1 to TRBJ2-5; the D gene is possibly TRBD1 (5 bases). CDR1 is KGHDR and CDR2 is SFDVKD in the germline V gene. This CDR3 is 13 amino acids long. Deletions cut 5 bases from V and 4 bases from J, with 10 bases between. The CDR3 region has the DNA TGTGCCACCAGTGGCTTCCAGGGAGAGACCCAGTACTTC. Residues: CATSGFQGETQYF.

This clonotype appeared many times. V gene TRBV7-2 combines with J gene TRBJ1-6, with TRBD1 matching 7 bases. The CDR3 is 15 residues long. The trim removed 5 bases at V and 9 bases at J, leaving 10 bases unmatched. Germline assignment: CDR1 SGHTA and CDR2 FQGNSA. CDR3 in DNA: TGTGCCAGCAGCGAACACAGGGGAATAGGTTCACCCCTCCACTTT. As protein: CASSEHRGIGSPLHF.

The gene calls are TRBV4-2 and TRBJ2-1; TRBD2 matches at 12 bases. The trim removed 2 bases at V and 5 bases at J, leaving 10 bases unmatched. The germline CDR1 and CDR2 sequences are LGHNA and YNFKEQ. The CDR3 is 18 residues long. CDR3 residues: CASSQFSSGGGWDNEQFF. In DNA, the CDR3 is TGTGCCAGCAGCCAATTTTCTAGCGGGGGGGGCTGGGACAATGAGCAGTTCTTC.

The rearrangement uses TRBV20-1 and TRBJ2-1, with TRBD2 identical over 11 bases. Germline CDR1 DFQATT, CDR2 SNEGSKA (reference sequence). The CDR3 spans 16 residues. The trim removed 6 bases at V and 4 bases at J, leaving 11 bases unmatched. In DNA form, the CDR3 reads TGCAGTGCCAGACCTTTTAGCGGGAGGGATTACAATGAGCAGTTCTTC. Its protein product is CSARPFSGRDYNEQFF.

This clonotype was picked up a small number of times. The chain has TRBV12-3 or TRBV12-4 and TRBJ2-5; 9 nucleotides align to TRBD1. V lost 3 bases to trimming and J lost 1 base; unmatched junction nucleotides: 3. The CDR3 covers 15 residues. The CDR3 DNA is TGTGCCAGCAGTTTGGGACAGGGCCGCCAAGAGACCCAGTACTTC. Protein product: CASSLGQGRQETQYF.

The gene calls are TRBV7-2 and TRBJ2-1; TRBD2 agrees at 11 bases. Germline V gene lookup returns CDR1 SGHTA and CDR2 FQGNSA. The CDR3 consists of 15 residues. V lost 5 bases to trimming and J lost 10 bases; unmatched junction nucleotides: 10. The DNA for the CDR3 is TGTGCCAGCAGCCCGTCGATGGGGACTAGCGGAGAGCAGTTCTTC. Its protein product is CASSPSMGTSGEQFF.

This chain uses TRBV27 with TRBJ2-3; 11 bases are a match to TRBD2. Germline V gene lookup returns CDR1 MNHEY and CDR2 SMNVEV (reference sequence). This CDR3 spans 16 amino acids. V dropped 0 bases and J dropped 4; count of bases not matched to a gene: 3. CDR3 sequence (DNA): TGTGCCAGCAGTTTATCCCTAGCGGGGGGCGCAGATACGCAGTATTTT. Translation gives CASSLSLAGGADTQYF.

This clonotype was seen ten or more times. The chain combines TRBV21-1 with TRBJ2-4; the table's D call, TRBD1, has no DNA check behind it. TRBV21-1 is a listed pseudogene. This CDR3 has 12 amino acids. The DNA for the CDR3 is TGTGCCAGCCCCCCAGGACAGGGTCCCCAGTACTTC. It specifies CASPPGQGPQYF.

Of note for this clonotype: A much larger clone sits a single nucleotide away, making a read error possible. This chain joins TRBV29-1 and TRBJ2-2; 10 bases line up with TRBD1. Germline CDR1 reads SQVTM; CDR2 reads ANQGSEA. This CDR3 has 13 amino acids. This CDR3 is CSADRGHTGELSF. The CDR3 nucleotides read TGCAGCGCCGACAGGGGGCACACCGGGGAGCTGTCTTTT.

In this sample, this clonotype turned up many times. The chain joins TRBV4-2 to TRBJ2-2, with TRBD1 matching 7 bases. The germline V gene encodes CDR1 LGHNA and CDR2 YNFKEQ. This CDR3 is 16 amino acids long. The V segment lost 0 bases and the J segment 5 bases; nucleotides outside the gene matches: 6. CDR3 in amino acids: CASSQDNRGSTGELFF. The CDR3 region has the DNA TGTGCCAGCAGCCAAGATAACAGGGGTAGTACCGGGGAGCTGTTTTTT.

This clonotype was recorded many times. The chain links TRBV12-3 or TRBV12-4 to TRBJ1-2; possibly TRBD1 for D (6 bases). V shed 3 bases and J shed 4 bases, with 18 bases lying between them. This CDR3 contains 16 residues. In DNA form, the CDR3 reads TGTGCCAGCAGTTTTTCTCCCGGGGGGCTGATCTATGGCTACACCTTC. Translated, it gives CASSFSPGGLIYGYTF.

The chain uses TRBV5-1 and TRBJ1-1; D possibly corresponds to TRBD1 (6 bases). Deletions cut 4 bases from V and 5 bases from J, with 15 bases between. CDR1 is SGHRS and CDR2 is YFSETQ in the germline V gene. The CDR3 has 14 amino acids. The DNA for the CDR3 is TGCGCCAGCAGCCTAAGACAGGCTTCAACTGAAGCTTTCTTT. It encodes CASSLRQASTEAFF.

CDR3 sequence: CASSLGEGIYQETQYF. The CDR3 nucleotides read TGTGCCAGCAGTTTAGGAGAGGGGATTTACCAAGAGACCCAGTACTTC. This rearrangement joins TRBV12-3 or TRBV12-4 to TRBJ2-5; D might be TRBD1 or TRBD2, each matching 5 bases. Trimming left V 1 base short and J 0 bases short, with 12 bases between. There are 16 residues in the CDR3.

There are many counts of this clonotype. This chain connects TRBV12-3 or TRBV12-4 to TRBJ2-3; 10 nucleotides agree with TRBD1. The junction had 7 bases not matched to a gene; V was cut back by 8 bases and J by 5 bases. CDR3 length: 14 residues. This CDR3 is CASVDRGLVDTQYF. Written as DNA, the CDR3 is TGTGCCAGCGTTGACAGGGGGCTAGTAGATACGCAGTATTTT.

In this sample, this clonotype turned up a few times. The chain is built from TRBV2 and TRBJ2-3, with 8 bases aligning to TRBD2. Per germline, CDR1 SNHLY and CDR2 FYNNEI. J gave up 1 base and V 2 bases, and 8 bases lay outside the gene matches. This CDR3 has 17 residues. The CDR3 coding sequence is TGTGCCAGCAGTGAAAAAGTACTAGCGGTTGGCACAGATACGCAGTATTTT. This translates into CASSEKVLAVGTDTQYF.

This clonotype was seen at least ten times. The chain carries TRBV27 and TRBJ2-2, with 10 bases matching TRBD1. V lost 4 bases and J lost 6; bases outside the gene matches: 2. This CDR3 spans 14 amino acids. CDR1 and CDR2 (germline): MNHEY, SMNVEV (reference sequence). CDR3 DNA sequence: TGTGCCAGCAGTTGGGACAGGGGTGCCGGGGAGCTGTTTTTT. It yields the protein CASSWDRGAGELFF.

The V and J genes are TRBV20-1 and TRBJ1-1; tentative D call: TRBD1 (6 bases). CDR3 length: 13 amino acids. The ends were cut back, 6 bases at V and 3 bases at J, with 14 bases in the middle. From germline, CDR1 is DFQATT and CDR2 SNEGSKA (reference sequence). The CDR3 here is CSAGQTHYTEAFF. CDR3 sequence (DNA): TGCAGTGCCGGACAGACCCACTACACTGAAGCTTTCTTT.

The chain has TRBV28 and TRBJ1-4, with unresolved D. Trimming left V 5 bases short and J 0 bases short, with 13 bases between. The germline V gene encodes CDR1 MDHEN and CDR2 SYDVKM. This CDR3 has 16 residues. As DNA, the CDR3 is TGTGCCAGCAGTCAAGGAGAAATTCCAACTAATGAAAAACTGTTTTTT. Translation: CASSQGEIPTNEKLFF.

This clonotype has ten or more counts. The chain couples TRBV20-1 to TRBJ2-3; TRBD2 matches 10 bases. J lost 5 bases, V lost 8 bases, and 10 bases had no gene match. Germline lookup yields CDR1 DFQATT and CDR2 SNEGSKA (reference sequence). This CDR3 has 14 amino acids. The CDR3 bases are TGCAGTACGGAGAGGACTAGCGGCCGAGATACGCAGTATTTT. As protein: CSTERTSGRDTQYF.

V is TRBV27 and J is TRBJ1-6; D uncertain. The V gene's germline CDR1 is MNHEY and CDR2 SMNVEV (reference sequence). The CDR3 has 17 amino acids. The V and J ends lost 3 bases and 3 bases respectively, with 15 bases between them. In DNA form, the CDR3 reads TGTGCCAGCAGTTTTGTTTTCGGTACAAACTATAATTCACCCCTCCACTTT. This gives the protein CASSFVFGTNYNSPLHF.

For this clonotype: Being one base from a much bigger clone, this may be a read error. The V and J genes are TRBV3-1 and TRBJ2-7; perhaps TRBD2 as D (6 bases). Trimming cost V 3 bases and J 7 bases, with 13 bases left between them. CDR1 is LGHDT and CDR2 is YNNKEL in the germline V gene (reference sequence). CDR3 size: 13 residues. The CDR3 is CASSHGSPWEQYF. DNA for the CDR3: TGTGCCAGCAGCCACGGGAGCCCTTGGGAGCAGTACTTC.

This clonotype has ten or more counts. The chain uses TRBV7-3 and TRBJ2-3, with TRBD2 identical over 11 bases. There are 14 residues in the CDR3. The V and J ends lost 5 bases and 9 bases, in that order; junction bases with no gene match: 7. Germline-derived CDR1 and CDR2 are SGHTA and FQGTGA. The CDR3 loop is CASSPGTSGLTQYF. The CDR3 DNA reads TGTGCCAGCAGCCCTGGGACTAGCGGCCTAACGCAGTATTTT.

This clonotype was recorded a few times. CDR3 DNA sequence: TGTGCCATCAGTGATTCCCCGGGGTTGGGGGAGCCAGATACGCAGTATTTT. This sequence encodes CAISDSPGLGEPDTQYF. V gene TRBV10-3 combines with J gene TRBJ2-3; D is possibly TRBD1 or TRBD2 (5 bases each). CDR1 is ENHRY and CDR2 is SYGVKD in the germline V gene. V was trimmed by 3 bases and J by 4 bases, leaving 20 bases between them. The CDR3 consists of 17 residues.